Listed below are T cell receptor beta chains from one sample, sequenced in a study of cytomegalovirus exposure and HLA in healthy donors. Profiled with immunoSEQ multiplex PCR; TCRdb holds only in-frame clones, not every one. The table lists approximately 72,000 clones, roughly four fifths of them singletons. Sequencing used PBMCs. The receptor set was obtained from a man between 18 and 35 years old in good health and CMV-seronegative. Both conserved end residues are part of each CDR3. Fields, in order: D gene, V gene, J gene, clone size, CDR3 protein, CDR3 DNA. A D gene is named only where the DNA matches it firmly. Rows give clone size only sometimes, using once, few, many, or a class for an expanded clone.

TRBD1	TRBV7-9	TRBJ2-1	.	CASSSTGEKIRNEQFF	TGTGCCAGCAGCTCTACAGGGGAAAAAATTCGGAATGAGCAGTTCTTC
TRBD2	TRBV5-1	TRBJ2-5	.	CASSPAGKEAQYF	TGCGCCAGCAGCCCAGCGGGAAAAGAGGCCCAGTACTTC
TRBD2	TRBV27	TRBJ2-1	.	CASRFSGGGIYNEQFF	TGTGCCAGCAGATTTAGCGGGGGGGGGATTTACAATGAGCAGTTCTTC
.	TRBV6-5	TRBJ2-7	.	CASRDTQYEQYF	TGTGCCAGCAGGGACACCCAATACGAGCAGTACTTC
TRBD2	TRBV5-4	TRBJ2-1	.	CASSPGLAGGLNEQFF	TGTGCCAGCAGCCCCGGACTAGCGGGGGGGTTGAATGAGCAGTTCTTC
.	TRBV7-3	TRBJ2-1	.	CASSPTPGQTGNEQFF	TGTGCCAGCAGCCCAACTCCGGGACAAACGGGCAATGAGCAGTTCTTC
TRBD1	TRBV6-1	TRBJ1-1	.	CASSQGAEAFF	TGTGCCAGTTCTCAGGGGGCTGAAGCTTTCTTT
.	TRBV5-1	TRBJ1-5	.	CASSLGGRGNQPQHF	TGCGCCAGCAGCTTGGGAGGTCGCGGCAATCAGCCCCAGCATTTT
TRBD1	TRBV5-1	TRBJ2-7	.	CASGKGQGVNYEQYF	TGCGCCAGCGGAAAAGGACAGGGGGTGAACTACGAGCAGTACTTC
TRBD1	TRBV7-3	TRBJ2-7	.	CASSPPGTGASEQYF	TGTGCCAGCAGCCCCCCGGGGACAGGGGCTTCCGAGCAGTACTTC
TRBD2	TRBV30	TRBJ2-4	.	CAWRGAGGRGYF	TGTGCCTGGAGAGGGGCGGGGGGCCGAGGGTACTTC
TRBD2	TRBV19	TRBJ2-7	once	CASSIIAGGRYEQYF	TGTGCCAGTAGTATCATAGCGGGAGGGCGCTACGAGCAGTACTTC
.	TRBV5-1	TRBJ2-1	.	CASSFLSSYEQFF	TGCGCCAGCAGCTTCCTATCCTCCTATGAGCAGTTCTTC
TRBD1	TRBV29-1	TRBJ2-1	.	CSSTYRGRISSYNEQFF	TGCAGCTCGACCTACAGGGGCCGTATTAGCTCCTACAATGAGCAGTTCTTC
.	TRBV6-5	TRBJ2-3	.	CASSYSHTDTQYF	TGTGCCAGCAGTTACTCCCACACAGATACGCAGTATTTT
.	TRBV5-1	TRBJ1-5	few	CASSPTLLTGGNQPQHF	TGCGCCAGCAGCCCAACCCTCCTCACGGGAGGCAATCAGCCCCAGCATTTT
TRBD1	TRBV5-1	TRBJ1-3	.	CASSLRGRENTIYF	TGCGCCAGCAGCTTGAGGGGGCGGGAAAACACCATATATTTT
.	TRBV7-9	TRBJ1-2	.	CASSLATPGYGYTF	TGTGCCAGCAGCTTAGCGACCCCAGGCTATGGCTACACCTTC
.	TRBV11-1	TRBJ1-4	.	CASSLARGEKLFF	TGTGCCAGCAGCTTAGCAAGAGGTGAAAAACTGTTTTTT
.	TRBV28	TRBJ2-7	.	CASIVAGGSYEQYF	TGTGCCAGCATTGTGGCAGGCGGGTCCTACGAGCAGTACTTC
.	TRBV5-1	TRBJ2-5	.	CASSLGQVQETQYF	TGCGCCAGCAGCTTGGGACAGGTACAAGAGACCCAGTACTTC
.	TRBV19	TRBJ1-1	once	CASSILPGNTEAFF	TGTGCCAGTAGTATACTCCCGGGGAACACTGAAGCTTTCTTT
TRBD1	TRBV5-1	TRBJ2-7	.	CASSLLAGGWHEQYF	TGCGCCAGCAGCTTGCTGGCAGGGGGCTGGCACGAGCAGTACTTC
.	TRBV5-6	TRBJ2-7	.	CASSLGTSSYEQYF	TGTGCCAGCAGCTTGGGGACATCGTCCTACGAGCAGTACTTC
TRBD1	TRBV2	TRBJ1-4	.	CASRPEVQGNEKLFF	TGTGCCAGCAGACCCGAGGTACAGGGGAATGAAAAACTGTTTTTT
.	TRBV29-1	TRBJ1-3	.	CSVRTVSGNTIYF	TGCAGCGTCAGGACAGTCTCTGGAAACACCATATATTTT
.	TRBV28	TRBJ1-2	once	CASSWRRSGYTF	TGTGCCAGCAGTTGGAGAAGATCCGGCTACACCTTC
TRBD1	TRBV18	TRBJ1-5	.	CASSPGQGALGNQPQHF	TGTGCCAGCTCACCAGGACAGGGGGCTCTTGGCAATCAGCCCCAGCATTTT
TRBD2	TRBV4-1	TRBJ2-7	.	CASSRGLAGEQYF	TGCGCCAGCAGCCGGGGACTAGCAGGCGAGCAGTACTTC
TRBD1	TRBV28	TRBJ1-2	.	CASSRSGGAGYTF	TGTGCCAGCAGTCGGTCAGGGGGTGCTGGCTACACCTTC
TRBD1	TRBV28	TRBJ2-7	.	CASGGQYYEQYF	TGTGCCAGCGGGGGACAGTACTACGAGCAGTACTTC
.	TRBV29-1	TRBJ1-2	.	CSVDVGTGSDYGYTF	TGCAGCGTTGACGTAGGTACAGGGTCGGACTATGGCTACACCTTC
TRBD1	TRBV28	TRBJ1-1	.	CATEDRRGTEAFF	TGTGCCACCGAGGACAGGAGGGGCACTGAAGCTTTCTTT
TRBD1	TRBV28	TRBJ1-4	.	CASSPGGMANEKLFF	TGTGCCAGCAGCCCAGGGGGGATGGCTAATGAAAAACTGTTTTTT
TRBD1	TRBV7-6	TRBJ2-2	.	CASSLATQGDNTGELFF	TGTGCCAGCAGCTTAGCGACACAGGGGGATAACACCGGGGAGCTGTTTTTT
.	TRBV6-1	TRBJ2-2	medium-sized	CASTSGFPGELFF	TGTGCCAGCACGTCCGGTTTCCCCGGGGAGCTGTTTTTT
TRBD1	TRBV5-4	TRBJ1-1	.	CASSPRTGGIITNTEAFF	TGTGCCAGCAGCCCCCGGACAGGGGGGATAATAACGAACACTGAAGCTTTCTTT
TRBD1	TRBV4-2	TRBJ1-2	.	CASSQDQGDHYGYTF	TGTGCCAGCAGCCAAGATCAGGGGGACCATTATGGCTACACCTTC
TRBD1	TRBV28	TRBJ1-2	.	CASSQHGQGGNYGYTF	TGTGCCAGCAGTCAACACGGACAGGGGGGTAACTATGGCTACACCTTC
TRBD1	TRBV6-5	TRBJ1-1	few	CASSTKTGLPEAFF	TGTGCCAGCAGTACCAAGACAGGGTTACCTGAAGCTTTCTTT
.	TRBV14	TRBJ2-1	once	CASSLPFRNEQFF	TGTGCCAGCAGCCTCCCTTTTCGCAATGAGCAGTTCTTC
.	TRBV7-6	TRBJ1-1	once	CASSPAPLTGGTEAFF	TGTGCCAGCAGCCCAGCCCCTCTGACGGGGGGAACTGAAGCTTTCTTT
.	TRBV5-1	TRBJ2-7	few	CASSPFAASYEQYF	TGCGCCAGCAGTCCCTTTGCGGCCTCCTACGAGCAGTACTTC